This TCR beta chain is drawn from a study of T-cell memory formation after mild COVID-19. Looking at the study overall: The two donors had largely donor-specific TCR clusters.

TCRdb fed the 5' RACE reads into MiXCR, producing one record per CDR3 protein. The sample lists about 150,000 distinct CDR3 sequences, 19% seen once, with approximately 2.4% in the top ten. Concerning this clonotype: Its antigen is not identified.

Broader study findings: The study found balanced CD4/CD8 in clones contracting day 15 to 85 and a CD4+ lean in later expanders. Researchers found some responding clones in pre-infection memory, a sign that cross-reactive memory joined. Contracting clones localized mainly to CM and EM when CD4+ and mainly to EMRA when CD8+.

The CDR3 has 15 residues. V shed 6 bases, J shed 6 bases, and the junction held 7 bases outside the gene matches. The germline CDR1 and CDR2 sequences are LGHDT and YNNKEL (reference sequence). The chain recombines TRBV3-1 with TRBJ2-1; 11 positions match TRBD2. The TCR comes from an adult woman who had mild COVID-19 (a few samples of this study predate the infection). Cell type and time point are not known. Material: PBMCs or a T cell subset sorted from them (not recorded which). Here the CDR3 reads CASSSLAGAPNEQFF. The CDR3 DNA reads TGTGCCAGCAGTTCACTAGCGGGAGCCCCCAATGAGCAGTTCTTC.